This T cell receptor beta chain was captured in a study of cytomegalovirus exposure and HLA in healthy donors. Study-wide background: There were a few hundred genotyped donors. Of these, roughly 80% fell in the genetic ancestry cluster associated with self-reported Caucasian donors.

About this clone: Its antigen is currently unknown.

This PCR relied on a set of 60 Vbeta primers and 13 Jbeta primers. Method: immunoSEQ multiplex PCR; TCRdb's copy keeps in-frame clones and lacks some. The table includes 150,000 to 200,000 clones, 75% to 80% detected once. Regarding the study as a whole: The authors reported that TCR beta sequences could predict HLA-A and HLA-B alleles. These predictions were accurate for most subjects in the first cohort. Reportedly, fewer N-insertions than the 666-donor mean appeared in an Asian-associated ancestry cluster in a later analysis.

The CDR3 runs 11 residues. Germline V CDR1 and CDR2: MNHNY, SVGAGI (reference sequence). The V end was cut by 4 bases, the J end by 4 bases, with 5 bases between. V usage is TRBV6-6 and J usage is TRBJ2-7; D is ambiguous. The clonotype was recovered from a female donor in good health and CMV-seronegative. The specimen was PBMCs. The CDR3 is CASSSQYEQYF. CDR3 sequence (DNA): TGTGCCAGCAGTTCACAGTACGAGCAGTACTTC.